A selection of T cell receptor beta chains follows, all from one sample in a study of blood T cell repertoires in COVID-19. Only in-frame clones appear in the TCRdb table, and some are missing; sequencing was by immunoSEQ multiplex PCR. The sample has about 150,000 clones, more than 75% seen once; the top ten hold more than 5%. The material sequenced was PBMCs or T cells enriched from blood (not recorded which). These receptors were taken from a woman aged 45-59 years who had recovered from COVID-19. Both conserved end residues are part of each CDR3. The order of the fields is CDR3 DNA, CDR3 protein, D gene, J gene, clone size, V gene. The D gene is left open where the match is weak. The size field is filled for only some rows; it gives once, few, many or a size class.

cdr3_nt: TGTGCCAGCACCTTGACAGGGAACTATGGCTACACCTTC
cdr3_aa: CASTLTGNYGYTF
d_call: TRBD1
j_call: TRBJ1-2
clone_size: -
v_call: TRBV28

cdr3_nt: TGCGCCAGCAGCTTCCAGGGGGCTGAGCAGTTCTTC
cdr3_aa: CASSFQGAEQFF
d_call: TRBD1
j_call: TRBJ2-1
clone_size: -
v_call: TRBV5-1

cdr3_nt: TGTGCCAGCAGCACAGGCCGGTCTGGAAACACCATATATTTT
cdr3_aa: CASSTGRSGNTIYF
d_call: -
j_call: TRBJ1-3
clone_size: -
v_call: TRBV28

cdr3_nt: TGTGCCAGCAGTTCGCCCCAGGCTGAAGCTTTCTTT
cdr3_aa: CASSSPQAEAFF
d_call: -
j_call: TRBJ1-1
clone_size: -
v_call: TRBV6-5

cdr3_nt: TGTGCCATCAGTGGGTCATCGGCAAGGAGTGGAAACACCATATATTTT
cdr3_aa: CAISGSSARSGNTIYF
d_call: -
j_call: TRBJ1-3
clone_size: few
v_call: TRBV10-3

cdr3_nt: TGTGCCAGCAACCGCCCGGGACAGTCATTTTCCCAAGAGACCCAGTACTTC
cdr3_aa: CASNRPGQSFSQETQYF
d_call: TRBD1
j_call: TRBJ2-5
clone_size: -
v_call: TRBV5-5

cdr3_nt: TGTGCCTGGAGTGGGGGCGGACAGGGCTCGGATAGAGGCTACACCTTC
cdr3_aa: CAWSGGGQGSDRGYTF
d_call: TRBD1
j_call: TRBJ1-2
clone_size: -
v_call: TRBV30

cdr3_nt: TGTGCCAGCAGCCAAGCCACAGGGAAGAACACTGAAGCTTTCTTT
cdr3_aa: CASSQATGKNTEAFF
d_call: -
j_call: TRBJ1-1
clone_size: -
v_call: TRBV3-1/TRBV3-2

cdr3_nt: TGCAGCGTTGATCCAGGCATTAGCACAGATACGCAGTATTTT
cdr3_aa: CSVDPGISTDTQYF
d_call: -
j_call: TRBJ2-3
clone_size: -
v_call: TRBV29-1

cdr3_nt: TGTGCCAGCAGTTTTACGGGGCGGGGGTACAATGAGCAGTTCTTC
cdr3_aa: CASSFTGRGYNEQFF
d_call: TRBD2
j_call: TRBJ2-1
clone_size: once
v_call: TRBV28

cdr3_nt: TGTGCCAGCACCAAGGGGGGACAGGCTATCTACGAGCAGTACTTC
cdr3_aa: CASTKGGQAIYEQYF
d_call: TRBD1
j_call: TRBJ2-7
clone_size: -
v_call: TRBV28

cdr3_nt: TGTGCCAGCAGCCAAAGGGTGGAGACTAGATCATATACGCAGTATTTT
cdr3_aa: CASSQRVETRSYTQYF
d_call: -
j_call: TRBJ2-3
clone_size: -
v_call: TRBV3-1/TRBV3-2